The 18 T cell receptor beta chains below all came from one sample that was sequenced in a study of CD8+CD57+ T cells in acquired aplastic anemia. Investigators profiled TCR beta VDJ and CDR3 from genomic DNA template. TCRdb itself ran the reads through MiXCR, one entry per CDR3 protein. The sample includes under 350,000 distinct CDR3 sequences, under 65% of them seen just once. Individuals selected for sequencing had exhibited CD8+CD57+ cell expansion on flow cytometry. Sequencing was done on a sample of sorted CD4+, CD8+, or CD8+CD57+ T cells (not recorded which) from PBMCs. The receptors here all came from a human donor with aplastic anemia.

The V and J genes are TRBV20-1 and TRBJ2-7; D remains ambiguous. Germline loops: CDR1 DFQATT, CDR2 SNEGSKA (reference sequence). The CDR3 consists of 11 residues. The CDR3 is CAGQRLYEQYF. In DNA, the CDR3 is TGCGCCGGGCAGCGCCTCTACGAGCAGTACTTC.

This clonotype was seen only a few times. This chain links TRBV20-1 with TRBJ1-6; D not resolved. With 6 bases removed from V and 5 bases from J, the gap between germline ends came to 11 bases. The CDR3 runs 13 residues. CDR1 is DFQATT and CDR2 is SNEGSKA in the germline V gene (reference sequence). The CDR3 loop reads CSASRDDNSPLHF. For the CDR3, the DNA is TGCAGTGCGTCAAGGGATGATAATTCACCCCTCCACTTT.

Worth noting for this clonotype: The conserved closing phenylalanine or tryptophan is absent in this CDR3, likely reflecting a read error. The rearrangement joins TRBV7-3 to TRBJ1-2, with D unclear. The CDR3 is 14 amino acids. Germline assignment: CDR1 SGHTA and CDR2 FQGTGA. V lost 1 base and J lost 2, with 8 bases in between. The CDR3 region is CASSLNAKNYGYTS. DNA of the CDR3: TGTGCCAGCAGCTTAAACGCCAAAAACTATGGCTACACCTCC.

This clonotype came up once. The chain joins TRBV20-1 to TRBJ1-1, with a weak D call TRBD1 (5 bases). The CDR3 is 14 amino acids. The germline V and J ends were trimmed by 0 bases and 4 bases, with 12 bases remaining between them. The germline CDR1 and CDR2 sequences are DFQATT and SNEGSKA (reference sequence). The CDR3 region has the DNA TGCAGTGCTAGAGACAGGGTAGAGGGCACTGAAGCTTTCTTT. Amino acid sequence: CSARDRVEGTEAFF.

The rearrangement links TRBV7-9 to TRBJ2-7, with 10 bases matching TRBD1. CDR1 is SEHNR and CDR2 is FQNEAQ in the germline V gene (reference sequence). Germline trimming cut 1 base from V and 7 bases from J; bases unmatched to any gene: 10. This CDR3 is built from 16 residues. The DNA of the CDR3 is TGTGCCAGCAGCTTAGTGTCCTGGGGACAGGGGAGGGAGCAGTACTTC. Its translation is CASSLVSWGQGREQYF. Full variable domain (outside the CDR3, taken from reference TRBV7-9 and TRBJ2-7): DTGVSQNPRHKITKRGQNVTFRCDPISEHNRLYWYRQTLGQGPEFLTYFQNEAQLEKSRLLSDRFSAERPKGSFSTLEIQRTEQGDSAMYLCASSLVSWGQGREQYFGPGTRLTVT.

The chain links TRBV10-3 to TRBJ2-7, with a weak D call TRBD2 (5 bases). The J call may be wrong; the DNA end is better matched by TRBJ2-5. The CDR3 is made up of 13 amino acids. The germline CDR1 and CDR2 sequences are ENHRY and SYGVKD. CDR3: CAITGGFQETQYF. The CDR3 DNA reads TGTGCCATCACTGGAGGATTCCAAGAGACCCAGTACTTC.

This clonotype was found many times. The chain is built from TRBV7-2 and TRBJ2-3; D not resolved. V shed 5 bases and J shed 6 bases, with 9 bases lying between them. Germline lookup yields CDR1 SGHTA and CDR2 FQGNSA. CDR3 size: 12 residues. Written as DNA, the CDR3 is TGTGCCAGCAGCCGTTTTGGGGATACGCAGTATTTT. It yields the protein CASSRFGDTQYF. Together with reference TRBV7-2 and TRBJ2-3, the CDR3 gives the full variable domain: GAGVSQSPSNKVTEKGKDVELRCDPISGHTALYWYRQSLGQGLEFLIYFQGNSAPDKSGLPSDRFSAERTGGSVSTLTIQRTQQEDSAVYLCASSRFGDTQYFGPGTRLTVL.

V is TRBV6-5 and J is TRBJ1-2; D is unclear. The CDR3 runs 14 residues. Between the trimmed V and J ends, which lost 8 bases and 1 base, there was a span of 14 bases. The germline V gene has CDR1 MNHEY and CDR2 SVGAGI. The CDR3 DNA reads TGTGCCAGCTTCCTCCTTAAGAATAACTATGGCTACACCTTC. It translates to CASFLLKNNYGYTF.

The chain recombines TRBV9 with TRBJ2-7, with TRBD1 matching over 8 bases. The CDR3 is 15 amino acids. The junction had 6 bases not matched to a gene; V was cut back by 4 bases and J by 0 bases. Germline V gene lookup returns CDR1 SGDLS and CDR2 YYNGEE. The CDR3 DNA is TGTGCCAGCAGCCCCCGACAGGGGACCTCCTACGAGCAGTACTTC. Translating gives CASSPRQGTSYEQYF.

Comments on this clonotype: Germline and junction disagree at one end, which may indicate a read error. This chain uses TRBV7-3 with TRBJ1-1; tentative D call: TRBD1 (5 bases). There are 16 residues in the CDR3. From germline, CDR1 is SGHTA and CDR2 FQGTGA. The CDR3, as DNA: TGTGCCATCACCTTGGCCCACTACCAGGGAGGGACTGAATCTTTCTTT. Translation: CAITLAHYQGGTESFF.

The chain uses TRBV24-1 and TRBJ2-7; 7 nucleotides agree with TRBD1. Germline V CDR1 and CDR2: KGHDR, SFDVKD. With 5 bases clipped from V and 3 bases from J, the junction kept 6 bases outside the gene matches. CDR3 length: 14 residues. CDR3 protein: CATSATTGSYEQYF. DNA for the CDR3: TGTGCCACCAGTGCGACGACAGGGAGCTACGAGCAGTACTTC.

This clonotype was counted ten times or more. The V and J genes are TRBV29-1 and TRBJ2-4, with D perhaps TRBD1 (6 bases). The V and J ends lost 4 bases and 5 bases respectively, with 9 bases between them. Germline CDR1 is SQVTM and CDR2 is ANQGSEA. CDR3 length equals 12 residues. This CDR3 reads CSVGPGENIQYF. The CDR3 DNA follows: TGCAGCGTTGGTCCAGGGGAAAACATTCAGTACTTC.

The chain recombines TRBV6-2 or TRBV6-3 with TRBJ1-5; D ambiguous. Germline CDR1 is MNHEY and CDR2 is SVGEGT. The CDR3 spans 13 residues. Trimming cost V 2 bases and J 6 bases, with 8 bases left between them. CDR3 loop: CASSYGSGQPQHF. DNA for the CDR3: TGTGCCAGCAGTTACGGTTCCGGTCAGCCCCAGCATTTT.

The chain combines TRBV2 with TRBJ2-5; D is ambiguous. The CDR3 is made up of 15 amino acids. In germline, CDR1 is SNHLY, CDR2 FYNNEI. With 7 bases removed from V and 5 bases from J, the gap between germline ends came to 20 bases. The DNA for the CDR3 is TGTGCCAGCACAGCGACAAGACAATCGTGGGAGACCCAGTACTTC. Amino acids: CASTATRQSWETQYF.

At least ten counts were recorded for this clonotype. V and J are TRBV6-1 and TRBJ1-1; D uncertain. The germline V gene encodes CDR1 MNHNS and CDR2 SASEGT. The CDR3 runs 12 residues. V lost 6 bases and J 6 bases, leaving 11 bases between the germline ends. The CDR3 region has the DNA TGTGCCAGCAGCCGGGCTTTATCTGAAGCTTTCTTT. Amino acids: CASSRALSEAFF.

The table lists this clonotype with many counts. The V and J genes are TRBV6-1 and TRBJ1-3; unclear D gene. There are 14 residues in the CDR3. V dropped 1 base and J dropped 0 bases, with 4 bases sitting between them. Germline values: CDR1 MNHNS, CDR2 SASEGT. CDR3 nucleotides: TGTGCCAGCAGTGAAGGGAGCTCTGGAAACACCATATATTTT. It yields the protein CASSEGSSGNTIYF.

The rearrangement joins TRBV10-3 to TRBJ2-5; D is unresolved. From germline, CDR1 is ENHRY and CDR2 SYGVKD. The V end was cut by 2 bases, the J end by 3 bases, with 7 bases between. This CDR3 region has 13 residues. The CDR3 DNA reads TGTGCCATCAGTGAGGACAACGAAGAGACCCAGTACTTC. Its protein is CAISEDNEETQYF.

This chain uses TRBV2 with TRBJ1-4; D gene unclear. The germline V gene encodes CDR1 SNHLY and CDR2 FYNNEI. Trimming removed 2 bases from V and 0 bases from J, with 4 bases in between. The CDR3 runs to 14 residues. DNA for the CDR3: TGTGCCAGCAGTGAAAGAACAACTAATGAAAAACTGTTTTTT. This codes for CASSERTTNEKLFF.